What follows are 7 T cell receptor beta chains derived from one specimen sequenced in a study of blood T cell repertoires in COVID-19 (dated by TCRdb to 2018 to 2020). The library was obtained by the immunoSEQ multiplex PCR assay. Sourced from immuneACCESS, this table was stored by TCRdb with only in-frame sequences that have V and J called. A share of the clones is absent; for the studies checked, an unresolved V gene accounts for under half, and the remainder has no known explanation. The sample table shows 25,000 to 30,000 clones, and around four fifths are seen once. The ten largest clones add up to approximately 7.8% of the sample. Specimen: peripheral blood. These receptors came from a woman aged 70-85 years with active or convalescent COVID-19.

The chain is built from TRBV6-2 or TRBV6-3 and TRBJ1-1; 9 bases match TRBD1. With 5 bases clipped from V and 6 bases from J, the junction kept 16 bases outside the gene matches. CDR1 MNHEY and CDR2 SVGEGT come from the germline V gene. CDR3 length equals 17 residues. CDR3 nucleotide sequence: TGTGCCAGCAGTGATACCGGGACAGGGAGTTTTATCGCTGAAGCTTTCTTT. Its translation is CASSDTGTGSFIAEAFF.

The rearrangement uses TRBV19 and TRBJ2-5; TRBD1 agrees at 10 bases. This CDR3 comprises 16 residues. Germline V CDR1 and CDR2: LNHDA, SQIVND (reference sequence). V was clipped by 5 bases and J by 3 bases; unmatched bases: 9. The CDR3 DNA follows: TGTGCCAGTAGTCGAGTGTCGACAGGGGGCGAAGAGACCCAGTACTTC. Amino acids: CASSRVSTGGEETQYF. The whole variable domain, filled in from reference TRBV19 and TRBJ2-5, reads DGGITQSPKYLFRKEGQNVTLSCEQNLNHDAMYWYRQDPGQGLRLIYYSQIVNDFQKGDIAEGYSVSREKKESFPLTVTSAQKNPTAFYLCASSRVSTGGEETQYFGPGTRLLVL.

The chain combines TRBV5-8 with TRBJ2-4; 7 bases agree with TRBD1. CDR1 SGHTS and CDR2 YDEGEE come from the germline V gene. J gave up 1 base and V 3 bases, and 7 bases lay outside the gene matches. The CDR3 sequence is 16 residues long. CDR3 in amino acids: CASSSGTARAKNIQYF. The CDR3 DNA is TGTGCCAGCAGCTCTGGGACAGCCCGCGCCAAAAACATTCAGTACTTC.

This clone was counted between two and nine times. CDR3 loop: CASSMVGSEEYF. The CDR3 nucleotides are TGTGCCAGTAGTATGGTTGGGTCGGAGGAGTATTTT. V usage is TRBV19 and J usage is TRBJ2-3; possible D gene TRBD2, 5 bases. The ends were cut back, 3 bases at V and 13 bases at J, with 14 bases in the middle. The CDR3 is 12 amino acids. Germline CDR1 and CDR2: LNHDA and SQIVND (reference sequence).

This clone has more than one count but fewer than ten. J is TRBJ2-1 and V is TRBV6-5; perhaps TRBD1 as D (5 bases). Trimming shortened V by 6 bases and J by 0 bases, and 12 bases separated the two germline ends. CDR3 length: 15 amino acids. The germline CDR1 and CDR2 sequences are MNHEY and SVGAGI. The CDR3 is CASRRQLSSYNEQFF. The DNA of the CDR3 is TGTGCCAGCAGGAGACAGCTGAGCTCCTACAATGAGCAGTTCTTC.

This clone was detected only a few times. The V and J genes are TRBV7-2 and TRBJ1-5; 7 positions match TRBD1. There are 13 residues in the CDR3. Germline CDR1 SGHTA, CDR2 FQGNSA. V lost 3 bases and J lost 6; bases outside the gene matches: 2. This CDR3 is CASSFTGAQPQHF. CDR3 bases: TGTGCCAGCAGCTTCACAGGGGCTCAGCCCCAGCATTTT. Using reference TRBV7-2 and TRBJ1-5 for the parts outside the CDR3, the full variable domain is GAGVSQSPSNKVTEKGKDVELRCDPISGHTALYWYRQSLGQGLEFLIYFQGNSAPDKSGLPSDRFSAERTGGSVSTLTIQRTQQEDSAVYLCASSFTGAQPQHFGDGTRLSIL.

The chain has TRBV7-2 and TRBJ1-1, with a tentative D call TRBD1 (6 bases). Trimming shortened V by 3 bases and J by 5 bases, and 10 bases separated the two germline ends. Germline loops: CDR1 SGHTA, CDR2 FQGNSA. The CDR3 is made up of 13 amino acids. As DNA, the CDR3 is TGTGCCAGCAGCTTTTCAAGGGGGACTGAAGCTTTCTTT. It encodes CASSFSRGTEAFF.